This T cell receptor beta chain stems from a study of blood T cell repertoires in COVID-19. Study at large: In each case, the material was cDNA or gDNA derived from T cells, B-cell-depleted T cells, or PBMCs.

Clones were sequenced by immunoSEQ multiplex PCR, and TCRdb holds only the in-frame ones, with some missing. The sample contains roughly 140,000 clones, 80% to 90% of which appear only once. CDR3 size: 16 residues. The V end was cut by 6 bases, the J end by 0 bases, with 18 bases between. Germline V lookup: CDR1 DFQATT, CDR2 SNEGSKA (reference sequence). The chain carries TRBV20-1 and TRBJ2-1; perhaps TRBD2 as D (5 bases). This receptor was identified in a woman in her fifties or sixties with COVID-19, enrolled during active disease. Material for sequencing was peripheral blood. CDR3 sequence (DNA): TGCAGTGCCAGTCCCGGGTCGGGGAACTCCTACAATGAGCAGTTCTTC. As protein: CSASPGSGNSYNEQFF.